The entry below gives a single T cell receptor beta chain sequence along with its context. This receptor's antigen is unknown. No much larger clonotype is one base removed from it; base qualities were not supplied. CDR1 and CDR2 are read off the germline V gene as SGHVS and FNYEAQ. V gives up 2 bases and J gives up 4 bases, and the segment between their germline ends measures 12 bases. The CDR3 has 16 amino acids, counting the end cysteine and phenylalanine. Kept here is only the CDR3 DNA, which spans 48 bases and is read in frame from base 1. This sample is part of a study of blood T cells in healthy people across ages (dated by TCRdb to about 2015). Regarding the research as a whole: In model experiments, roughly one uniquely barcoded TCR beta cDNA molecule per two T cells was captured by template switching. The study measured age-related changes in TCR beta repertoire diversity using deep sequencing normalized with unique cDNA molecular identifiers. Four age groups were formed from the donors: young (average approximately 17 years), middle-aged (just under 40), aged (62) and long-lived (82). Donors of different ages were randomly distributed across sequencing lanes to avoid experimental bias. Two additional independent replicas of 1 million unique cDNA reads from the same blood draw were analyzed for two donors (one aged 18 to 30 and one aged 80 or older). Points the paper makes about the study in general: The CMV infection status of donors was not known, potentially confounding age-related changes in expanded clonotypes. As age increased, observed TCR beta diversity per million T cells dropped in a roughly linear way, and a significant reduction was already evident by age 40. Compared with the aged group, more naive CD4+ T cells, fewer expanded clones and increased TCR diversity were shown by the long-lived group, suggesting age selection. Bulk unsorted PBMC profiling prevented conclusive comparison of naive and antigen-experienced compartments. Total diversity estimates from one million sequenced T cells were considered lower bounds and underestimates. Observed TCR beta diversity correlated strongly with the percentage of naive T cells measured by flow cytometry.

The donors were some 36 Caucasian individuals from Russia, aged 6 to 90 years, who were systemically healthy. Each donor gave 8 to 10 milliliters of peripheral blood, drawn into EDTA-treated Vacutainer tubes. Ficoll-Paque density-gradient centrifugation was used to isolate PBMCs, with at least 6.5 million per sample. Trizol reagent was used to extract total RNA from PBMCs, with at least 5 micrograms per sample. The percentages of naive CD45RAhigh/CD27high T cells were determined by flow cytometry on a PBMC aliquot from every donor. Libraries were prepared through 5' RACE. Sequenced using an Illumina HiSeq 2500. A second PCR of about 6 to 11 cycles was run with a J-beta primer mix and a sample-barcoded 5' primer. A unique molecular identifier was introduced onto each TCR beta cDNA molecule by a template-switch 5' adaptor carrying 12 random nucleotides. Each sample yielded at least 3 million CDR3-containing paired-end reads. All of the RNA was converted into first-strand cDNA using the Mint cDNA synthesis kit, with a TRBC-specific oligonucleotide serving as the primer. All cDNA was treated with uracil-DNA glycosylase and then went through a first 18-cycle PCR with the universal primers M1SS and BC2_uni_R. On the authors' methods: For normalization, 1 million high-quality reads were randomly selected from each sample, with every read carrying a distinct molecular identifier. Instead of being binned into consensus sequences, reads that shared molecular identifiers were thrown out. CDR3 identification, clonotype clustering and error correction used MiTCR with a Q25 quality threshold and the strictest error-elimination algorithm. A nonparametric unseen species model with Euler transformation was used to estimate a lower bound on total TCR beta diversity. TCRdb ran its own pipeline on the public reads, namely fastp trimming at Q25 and MiXCR clone calling, and kept in-frame beta chains. CDR3 protein duplicates are merged, each entry listing the most common genes and DNA. TCRdb, not the authors, supplied the V and J calls. A total of 920,000 or so distinct CDR3 sequences appear in this sample, over 35% of them only once. Of the sample, approximately 20% falls within the top ten clones.

This TCR was sampled from a woman aged 55-75 years in good health. The specimen was blood. This chain joins TRBV7-6 to TRBJ2-6, and the D gene may be TRBD2, 7 bases matching. The DNA sequence is given as TGTGCCAGCAGCTTAACGGGGGGCGCCGGGGCCAACGTCCTGACTTTC. This sequence encodes CASSLTGGAGANVLTF.